The clone carrying this T cell receptor beta chain was found a few times. The junction differs from germline at one of its ends, possibly a read error. Time point: newly diagnosed GD, antithyroid drugs for less than 3 months. RNA from PBMCs was the source of the TCR library. The length of the CDR3 is 13 residues. Germline V gene sequence: CDR1 MGHDK, CDR2 SYGVNS. The data derive from a study of regulatory T cells in long-lasting Graves disease. Relying on iRepertoire HTBI primers and Arm-PCR of CDR3 regions, the team built TCR beta libraries. TCRdb fed the multiplex PCR reads into MiXCR, producing one record per CDR3 protein. The sample yields 360,000 or so distinct CDR3 sequences, about 12% seen once. In addition, the sample was reused for a study of T cells in Graves' hyperthyroidism and ophthalmopathy.

The rearrangement joins TRBV25-1 to TRBJ2-2; maybe TRBD2 (5 bases). Sequences were derived from peripheral blood mononuclear cells (PBMCs), sampled at new diagnosis, from a patient treated with antithyroid drugs. The TCR sequence derives from a woman aged 18-29 years with Graves disease. The CDR3 nucleotides are TGTGCCAGCAGTCTTGGTCAGACCGGGGAGCTGCTTTTT. It yields the protein CASSLGQTGELLF.